Below, 9 T cell receptor beta chains from the same sample are listed, as sequenced in a study of shared clonotypes between healthy human individuals. Clones were sequenced by immunoSEQ multiplex PCR, and TCRdb holds only the in-frame ones, with some missing. The sample yields about 470,000 clones, about 85% seen once. The sequenced material came from PBMCs. The receptors derive from a woman in her thirties or forties in good health. Some clones in this sample may be carry-over from other donors' samples.

This clone was counted many times. The same CDR3 also results from other DNA sequences found in this sample. V usage is TRBV4-2 and J usage is TRBJ1-1; D remains ambiguous. V was pared by 3 bases and J by 1 base, with 12 bases between. CDR1 is LGHNA and CDR2 is YNFKEQ in the germline V gene. There are 15 residues in the CDR3. The DNA of the CDR3 is TGTGCCAGCAGCCAGACGACTTTAACGAACACTGAAGCTTTCTTT. Translated, it gives CASSQTTLTNTEAFF.

Worth noting for this clone: A junction boundary mismatches the germline segment, possibly from a read error. V and J are TRBV7-9 and TRBJ1-2; no definite D call. The CDR3 contains 8 residues. Germline-derived CDR1 and CDR2 are SEHNR and FQNEAQ (reference sequence). For the CDR3, the DNA is TGTGCCAGCGCCCCCTTACTTTTC. It translates to CASAPLLF.

The rearrangement uses TRBV11-2 and TRBJ2-2; the D call may be TRBD1 or TRBD2 (5 bases each). This CDR3 has 14 amino acids. Trimming took off 6 bases at V and 7 bases at J, with 15 bases between the two ends. Germline CDR1 reads SGHAT; CDR2 reads FQNNGV. DNA for the CDR3: TGTGCCAGCAGTTTGGGACCTGAGATCGGGGAGCTGTTTTTT. Translating it yields CASSLGPEIGELFF.

V is TRBV27 and J is TRBJ2-5; 8 bases line up with TRBD1. The CDR3 has 14 amino acids. The J segment lost 4 bases and the V segment lost 3 bases, leaving 4 bases of the junction unmatched. Germline V gene lookup returns CDR1 MNHEY and CDR2 SMNVEV (reference sequence). CDR3 region: CASSFRGTGETQYF. The CDR3 DNA sequence: TGTGCCAGCAGTTTTCGTGGGACAGGAGAGACCCAGTACTTC.

This clone was counted at least ten times. This sequence joins TRBV30 and TRBJ2-5; D may be TRBD2 (6 bases). Germline assignment: CDR1 GTSNPN and CDR2 SVGIG (reference sequence). The CDR3 spans 15 residues. V shed 1 base and J shed 7 bases, with 19 bases lying between them. The CDR3, as DNA: TGTGCCTGGAGTGCCCCCGGGGCAGGGAGGACGACCCAGTACTTC. Its translation is CAWSAPGAGRTTQYF.

This sequence joins TRBV7-8 and TRBJ2-5, with TRBD1 matching 7 bases. Germline values: CDR1 SGHVS, CDR2 FQNEAQ. The V gene end was trimmed by 1 base and the J gene end by 5 bases; junction bases not matched to a gene: 10. The CDR3 totals 16 residues. CDR3 loop: CASSLGQGSYEETQYF. The CDR3 bases are TGTGCCAGCAGCTTAGGACAGGGTAGCTATGAGGAGACCCAGTACTTC.

Of note for this clone: At the DNA level, this CDR3 is encoded by other sequences in the same sample as well. This chain joins TRBV28 and TRBJ1-2; D call uncertain. Germline loops: CDR1 MDHEN, CDR2 SYDVKM. Deletions cut 5 bases from V and 5 bases from J, with 9 bases between. This CDR3 has 12 amino acids. The CDR3 loop is CASSLTGYGYTF. In DNA, the CDR3 is TGTGCCAGCAGTCTTACGGGGTATGGCTACACCTTC.

The genes are TRBV15 and TRBJ2-5; possibly TRBD1 or TRBD2 for D (5 bases each). The germline gives CDR1 LNHNV, CDR2 YYDKDF (reference sequence). The CDR3 has 17 residues. The V and J ends lost 2 bases and 2 bases respectively, with 18 bases between them. In DNA form, the CDR3 reads TGTGCCACCAGCAGACCGCTACTCCGGGACCGGCAAGAGACCCAGTACTTC. Amino acids: CATSRPLLRDRQETQYF.

About this clone: One end of the junction varies from germline; a read error may be responsible. Here the CDR3 DNA reads TGTGCTAGCAGTCCTTTGGGGACGGGTTTCCAAGAGACCCAGTACTTC. Its translation is CASSPLGTGFQETQYF. The chain has TRBV7-7 and TRBJ2-5; the D gene could be TRBD1 or TRBD2 (5 bases each). The V gene's germline CDR1 is SSHAT and CDR2 FNYEAQ (reference sequence). The CDR3 sequence is 16 residues long.